The T cell receptor beta chain described here comes from a study of cytomegalovirus exposure and HLA in healthy donors. Points from the study as a whole: Most TCR sequences were rare, but some public TCRs occurred in many donors. Through in vitro validation, three CMV-associated chains were shown to be specific for CMV antigens.

In regard to this clone: The target antigen is unknown.

The germline V gene has CDR1 SGHDT and CDR2 YYEEEE. The CDR3 is 16 amino acids. V dropped 2 bases and J dropped 1; count of bases not matched to a gene: 5. Sequencing used immunoSEQ multiplex PCR; TCRdb keeps in-frame clones, though not all of them. The sample lists about 280,000 clones, roughly 88% occurring once. The origin of this receptor is a woman younger than 30 in good health and CMV-seronegative. Sequencing used PBMCs. The genes are TRBV5-6 and TRBJ2-1, with TRBD1 identical over 8 bases. Written as DNA, the CDR3 is TGTGCCAGCAGCTTATTACAGGGGGTATCCTACAATGAGCAGTTCTTC. Translating it yields CASSLLQGVSYNEQFF.